This TCR beta chain is drawn from a study of vaccination and CD4 T cells after COVID-19. Turning to the study itself: The study collected post-vaccine samples a median around 73 days after dose two, with a range of 14 to 241. Cultures acting as controls obtained a CEFX pool, an HIV-1 Nef pool, or no peptide.

Oncomine TCR Beta short-read sequencing was applied to DNA from cultured CD4+ T cells. TCRdb reanalysed the PCR reads using MiXCR and keeps one entry per CDR3 protein. The sample comprises about 13,000 distinct CDR3 sequences, 58% of which are singletons, and approximately 17% rests with the top ten. Germline values: CDR1 GTSNPN, CDR2 SVGIG (reference sequence). V was pared by 1 base and J by 5 bases, with 9 bases between. The CDR3 contains 12 residues. Specified treatment: roughly 10-day PBMC culture with coronavirus spike peptide pools or control peptides (ViraFEST assay). For this clonotype: What it recognizes is unknown.

This sequence originates from a human donor with COVID-19. V usage is TRBV30 and J usage is TRBJ2-7; no definite D call. The sample in question was cultured CD4+ T cells from blood, obtained after SARS-CoV-2 vaccination. The CDR3 reads CAWSAHWDEQYF. DNA of the CDR3: TGTGCCTGGAGTGCACACTGGGACGAGCAGTACTTC.